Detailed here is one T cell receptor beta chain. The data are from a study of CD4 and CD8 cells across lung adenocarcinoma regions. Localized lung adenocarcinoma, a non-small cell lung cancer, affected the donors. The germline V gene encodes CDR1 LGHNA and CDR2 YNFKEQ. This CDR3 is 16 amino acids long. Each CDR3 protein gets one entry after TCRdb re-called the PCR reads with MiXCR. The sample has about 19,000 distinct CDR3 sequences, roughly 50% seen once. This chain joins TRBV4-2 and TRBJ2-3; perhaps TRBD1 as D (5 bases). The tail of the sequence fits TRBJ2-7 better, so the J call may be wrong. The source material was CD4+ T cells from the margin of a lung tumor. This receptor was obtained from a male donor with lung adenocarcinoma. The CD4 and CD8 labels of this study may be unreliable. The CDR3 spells CASSQEGLCAKDTQYF. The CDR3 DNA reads TGTGCCAGCAGCCAAGAGGGGCTGTGCGCCAAAGATACGCAGTACTTC.